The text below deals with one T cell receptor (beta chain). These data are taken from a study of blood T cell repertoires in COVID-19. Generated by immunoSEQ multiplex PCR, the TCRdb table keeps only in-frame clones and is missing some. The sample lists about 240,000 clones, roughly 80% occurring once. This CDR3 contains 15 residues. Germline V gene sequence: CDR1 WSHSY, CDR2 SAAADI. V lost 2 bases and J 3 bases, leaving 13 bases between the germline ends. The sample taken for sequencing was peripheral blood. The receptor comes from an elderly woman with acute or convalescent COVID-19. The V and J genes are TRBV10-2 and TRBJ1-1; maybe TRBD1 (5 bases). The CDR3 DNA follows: TGCGCCAGCAGTGAGGGAAAGGGGCGCTACACTGAAGCTTTCTTT. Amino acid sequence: CASSEGKGRYTEAFF.